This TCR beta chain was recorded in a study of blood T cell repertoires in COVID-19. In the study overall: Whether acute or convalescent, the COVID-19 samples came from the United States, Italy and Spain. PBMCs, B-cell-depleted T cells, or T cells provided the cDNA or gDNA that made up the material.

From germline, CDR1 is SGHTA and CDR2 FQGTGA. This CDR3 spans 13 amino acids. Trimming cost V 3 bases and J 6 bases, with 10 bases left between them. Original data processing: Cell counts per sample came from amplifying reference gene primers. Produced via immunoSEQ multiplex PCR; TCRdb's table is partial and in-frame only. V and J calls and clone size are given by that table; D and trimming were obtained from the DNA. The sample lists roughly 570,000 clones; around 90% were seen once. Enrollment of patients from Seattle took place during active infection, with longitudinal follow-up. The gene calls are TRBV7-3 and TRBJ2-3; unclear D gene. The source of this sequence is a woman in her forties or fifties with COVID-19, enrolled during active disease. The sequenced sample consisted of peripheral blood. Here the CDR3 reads CASSLSPPDTQYF. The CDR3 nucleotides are TGTGCCAGCAGCTTGAGTCCCCCCGATACGCAGTATTTT.